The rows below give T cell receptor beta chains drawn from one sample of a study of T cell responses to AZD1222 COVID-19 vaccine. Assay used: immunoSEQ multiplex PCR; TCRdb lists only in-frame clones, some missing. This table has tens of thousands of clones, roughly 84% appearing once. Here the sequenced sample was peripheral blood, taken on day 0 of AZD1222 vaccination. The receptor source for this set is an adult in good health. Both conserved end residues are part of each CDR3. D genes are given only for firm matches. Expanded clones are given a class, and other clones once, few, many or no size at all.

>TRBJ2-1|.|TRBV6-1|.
TGTGCCAGCAGTGAAATGGGGTTAGCCGAGGGATATGAGCAGTTCTTC
CASSEMGLAEGYEQFF
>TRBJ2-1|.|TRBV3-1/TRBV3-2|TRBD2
TGTGCCAGCAGCCAAGAAACTAGCGGGAGCTCCTACAATGAGCAGTTCTTC
CASSQETSGSSYNEQFF
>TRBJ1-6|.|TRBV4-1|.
TGCGCCAGCAGCCAGATCAGCTCCTATAATTCACCCCTCCACTTT
CASSQISSYNSPLHF
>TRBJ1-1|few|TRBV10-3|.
TGTGCCATCAGTGAGGGGGAAAGGAATGCACGTGAAGCTTTCTTT
CAISEGERNAREAFF
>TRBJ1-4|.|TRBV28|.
TGTGCCAGCAGTATTCCCTCCCGATATGAAAAACTGTTTTTT
CASSIPSRYEKLFF
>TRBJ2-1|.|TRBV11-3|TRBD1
TGTGCCAGCAGCTTGGGACAGGGGTCTCACCGGGACAATGAGCAGTTCTTC
CASSLGQGSHRDNEQFF
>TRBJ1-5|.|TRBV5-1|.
TGCGCCAGCAGCTTGGCCAAGGGTTTGAATCAGCCCCAGCATTTT
CASSLAKGLNQPQHF
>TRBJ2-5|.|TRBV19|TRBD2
TGTGCCAGTAGTATCGGGCTAGCGGGGGGCTATGGAGAGACCCAGTACTTC
CASSIGLAGGYGETQYF
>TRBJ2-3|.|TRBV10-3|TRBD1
TGTGCCATGGGACAGGGGGTTAACACAGATACGCAGTATTTT
CAMGQGVNTDTQYF
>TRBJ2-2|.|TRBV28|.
TGTGCCAGCTTCCGTGGGGACTTCACCGGGGAGCTGTTTTTT
CASFRGDFTGELFF
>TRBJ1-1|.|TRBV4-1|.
TGCGCCAGCAGCCAGCCCTTTGAGAGGAACACTGAAGCTTTCTTT
CASSQPFERNTEAFF
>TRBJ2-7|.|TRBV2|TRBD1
TGTGCCAGCAGTGAAGCGGGGACAGGGGACAACTACGAGCAGTACTTC
CASSEAGTGDNYEQYF
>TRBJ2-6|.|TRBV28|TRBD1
TGTGCCAGCAGTCCTGTGACAGGGGGCGCCTCTGGGGCCAACGTCCTGACTTTC
CASSPVTGGASGANVLTF
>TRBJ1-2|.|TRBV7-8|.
TGTGCCAGCAGCTTACTGGAAGGAGGCTATGGCTACACCTTC
CASSLLEGGYGYTF
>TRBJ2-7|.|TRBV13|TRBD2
TGTGCCAGCAGCTCTCTAGCGGGGGGCTCCTACTACGAGCAGTACTTC
CASSSLAGGSYYEQYF
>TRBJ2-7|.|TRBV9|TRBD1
TGTGCCAGCGGTCGCGGGACAGGATTCTCCGAGCAGTACTTC
CASGRGTGFSEQYF
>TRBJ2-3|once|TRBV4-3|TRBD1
TGCGCCAGCAGCCAAGAGGACAGGGCAAGAGCAGATACGCAGTATTTT
CASSQEDRARADTQYF
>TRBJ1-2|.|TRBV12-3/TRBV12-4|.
TGTGCCAGCAGTTTTATTCTGGGAAATGGCTACACCTTC
CASSFILGNGYTF
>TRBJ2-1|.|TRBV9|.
TGTGCCAGCAGCGCTCAGCTGGGTAATGAGCAGTTCTTC
CASSAQLGNEQFF
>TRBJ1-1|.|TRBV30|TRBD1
TGTGCCTGGAGTCTGGGACAGATCAACACTGAAGCTTTCTTT
CAWSLGQINTEAFF
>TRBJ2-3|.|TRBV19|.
TGTGCCAGTAGTACCCCGGGAAATGGAGGGGATACGCAGTATTTT
CASSTPGNGGDTQYF
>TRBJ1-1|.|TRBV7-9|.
TGTGCCAGCAGCTTCGGGGGCACGAACACTGAAGCTTTCTTT
CASSFGGTNTEAFF
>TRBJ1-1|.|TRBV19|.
TGTGCCAGTAGTATGGAGGGGGGTCCAGGCACTGAAGCTTTCTTT
CASSMEGGPGTEAFF
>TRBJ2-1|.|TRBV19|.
TGTGCCAGTAGTATAGCGGCAGTAAACAATGAGCAGTTCTTC
CASSIAAVNNEQFF
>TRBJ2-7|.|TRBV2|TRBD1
TGTGCCAGCAGTGATGGCCCGAACAGGGGGCGAAGCGAGCAGTACTTC
CASSDGPNRGRSEQYF
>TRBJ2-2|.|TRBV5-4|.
TGTGCCAGCAGCCCGAGGAACACCGGGGAGCTGTTTTTT
CASSPRNTGELFF
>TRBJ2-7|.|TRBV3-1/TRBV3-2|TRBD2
TGTGCCAGCAGCCAAGGCTTACCGGGGCTAGCGGGCTACGAGCAGTACTTC
CASSQGLPGLAGYEQYF
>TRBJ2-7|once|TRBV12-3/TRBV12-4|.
TGTGCCAGCAGCACAGGGGGGGTTGGAGAGCAGTACTTC
CASSTGGVGEQYF
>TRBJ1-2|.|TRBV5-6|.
TGTGCCAGCAGCCCTGACAGTTATGGCTACACCTTC
CASSPDSYGYTF
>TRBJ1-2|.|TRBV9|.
TGTGCCAGCAGTCCCACGCGCAGGGGCGACTATGGCTACACCTTC
CASSPTRRGDYGYTF
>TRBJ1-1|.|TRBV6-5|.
TGTGCCGGAGGACAGCTCTTGAACACTGAAGCTTTCTTT
CAGGQLLNTEAFF
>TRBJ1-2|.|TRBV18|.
TGTGCCAGCTCACCATCGGGGTCCTATGGCTACACCTTC
CASSPSGSYGYTF
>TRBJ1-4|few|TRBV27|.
TGTGCCAGCACTCGAGGGGGAGGCCGAGGGGATGAAAAACTGTTTTTT
CASTRGGGRGDEKLFF
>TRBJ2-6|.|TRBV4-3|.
TGCGCCAGCAGCCAAGACAGGGTCCTAGGCTATGGGGCCAACGTCCTGACTTTC
CASSQDRVLGYGANVLTF
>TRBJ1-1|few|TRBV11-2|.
TGTGCCAGCACCTCGGGAAGGAACACTGAAGCTTTCTTT
CASTSGRNTEAFF
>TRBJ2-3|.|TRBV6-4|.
TGTGCCAGCCGGCGGGCGGGGGCCGGCACAGATACGCAGTATTTT
CASRRAGAGTDTQYF
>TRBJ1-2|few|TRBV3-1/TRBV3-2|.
TGTGCCAGCAGCCAAATGGCAGGCGGCTATGGCTACACCTTC
CASSQMAGGYGYTF
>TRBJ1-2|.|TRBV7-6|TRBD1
TGTGCCAGCAGCTCCGGGACAGGGAGCTTCTATGGCTACACCTTC
CASSSGTGSFYGYTF
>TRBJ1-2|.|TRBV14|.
TGTGCCAGCAGCCAAGTGGACAGCCGACCTAGGAAGGGATATGGCTACACCTTC
CASSQVDSRPRKGYGYTF
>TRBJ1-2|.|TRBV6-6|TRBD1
TGTGCCAGCAGTTCTGGACAGGGACGGAACTATGGCTACACCTTC
CASSSGQGRNYGYTF
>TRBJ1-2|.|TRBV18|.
TGTGCCAGCTCCGACGTCGTACAGGGAAGAGACTACACCTTC
CASSDVVQGRDYTF